This is a list of T cell receptor beta chains from one sample in a study of T cell responses to AZD1222 COVID-19 vaccine. The protocol was immunoSEQ multiplex PCR, while the TCRdb copy is restricted to in-frame clones and leaves out a portion. This table holds fewer than 200,000 clones, more than 80% found once. Source: peripheral blood, taken on day 0 of AZD1222 vaccination. The receptors derive from an adult in good health. Each CDR3 is given without its conserved first and last residue.

V gene: TRBV7-3; CDR3 protein: ASSLGSASGELF
V gene: TRBV7-2; CDR3 protein: ASTDSAGLAYGYT
V gene: TRBV5-4; CDR3 protein: ASSLAGVRALETQY
V gene: TRBV2; CDR3 protein: ASSGNRGYEQY
V gene: TRBV4-2; CDR3 protein: ASSQAAGGFTDTQY
V gene: TRBV7-9; CDR3 protein: ASSPQRGQGNTIY
V gene: TRBV20-1; CDR3 protein: SAAKPDGYT
V gene: TRBV6-5; CDR3 protein: ASSLGQAFNQPQH
V gene: TRBV19; CDR3 protein: ASSQTGGGSYGYT
V gene: TRBV6-2/TRBV6-3; CDR3 protein: ASSLGLGIFAQPQH
V gene: TRBV14; CDR3 protein: ASSQDSASSGYTDTQY
V gene: TRBV19; CDR3 protein: ASSTPDRGVRKLF
V gene: TRBV9; CDR3 protein: ASTLILQGFPYEQY
V gene: TRBV11-2; CDR3 protein: ASSLARQGARTGELF
V gene: TRBV5-1; CDR3 protein: ASSFRQGSYGYT
V gene: TRBV30; CDR3 protein: AWSVSANGYT
V gene: TRBV27; CDR3 protein: ASSYVGAGQPQH
V gene: TRBV5-6; CDR3 protein: ASSFGSGELF
V gene: TRBV18; CDR3 protein: ASSIGPKYEQY
V gene: TRBV19; CDR3 protein: ASSMLQRGRELF
V gene: TRBV20-1; CDR3 protein: SATPGLGQF
V gene: TRBV11-2; CDR3 protein: ASSLRVADQETQY
V gene: TRBV9; CDR3 protein: ASSVQTGVSGNTIY
V gene: TRBV5-1; CDR3 protein: ASSLASGATYEQY
V gene: TRBV24-1; CDR3 protein: ATSDFQIGGYT
V gene: TRBV21-1; CDR3 protein: ASPANEQF
V gene: TRBV29-1; CDR3 protein: SVHVSGANVLT
V gene: TRBV7-2; CDR3 protein: ASSTGPRTSGNTIY
V gene: TRBV29-1; CDR3 protein: SASRGQVLFDEQF
V gene: TRBV7-3; CDR3 protein: ASSLIQGGGGELF
V gene: TRBV18; CDR3 protein: ASSLQGNTGELF
V gene: TRBV7-2; CDR3 protein: ASSFYRAEGGYT
V gene: TRBV7-6; CDR3 protein: ASSLSTGLSTDTQY
V gene: TRBV3-1/TRBV3-2; CDR3 protein: ASSQGFLRAQH
V gene: TRBV18; CDR3 protein: ASSRTMDTQY
V gene: TRBV5-6; CDR3 protein: ASSRSRTSQRRETQY
V gene: TRBV5-6; CDR3 protein: ASSRTGPSYEQY
V gene: TRBV6-5; CDR3 protein: ASSYSNFGRRYEQY
V gene: TRBV7-2; CDR3 protein: ASSLTGIDGYT
V gene: TRBV30; CDR3 protein: AWSSGRGSNEQF
V gene: TRBV28; CDR3 protein: ASSQSREKLF
V gene: TRBV5-1; CDR3 protein: ASSLGVGQGGTDTQY
V gene: TRBV28; CDR3 protein: ASSTIVSGNEQF
V gene: TRBV6-5; CDR3 protein: ASSYLSGSEAF
V gene: TRBV28; CDR3 protein: ASSFSQGLGEKLF
V gene: TRBV7-9; CDR3 protein: ASSSGQGNYQPQH
V gene: TRBV10-1; CDR3 protein: ASSESKEQPQH
V gene: TRBV28; CDR3 protein: ASSLEGMPQH
V gene: TRBV2; CDR3 protein: ASSEAGRVGNTEAF
V gene: TRBV12-3/TRBV12-4; CDR3 protein: ASSIQVSGYT
V gene: TRBV5-1; CDR3 protein: ASSFRGNSYNEQF
V gene: TRBV28; CDR3 protein: ASRSTGQGKGYEQY
V gene: TRBV9; CDR3 protein: ASSPPRKGPGNQPQH